This TCR beta chain was recorded in a study of human CD8 memory T cell subsets. Findings and caveats of the study: Diversity, measured as normalized Shannon-Wiener diversity, was similarly high in stem-like memory and precursor exhausted T cells. Effector memory cells did not share this. Repertoires of stem-like memory and precursor exhausted T cells showed minimal mutual overlap.

Points on this clonotype: Its antigen is unidentified.

CDR1 and CDR2 from the germline V gene are MNHEY and SMNVEV (reference sequence). This CDR3 is built from 13 residues. TSTEM, the stem-like memory CD8+ T cells, were CCR7+ PD-1- TIGIT-. Enrichment of total CD8+ T cells was achieved using negative magnetic separation. TCR beta was sequenced from UMI-tagged 5' RACE libraries. Each CDR3 protein gets one entry in TCRdb, which reprocessed the 5' RACE reads and gives no DNA. The listing contains roughly 17,000 distinct CDR3 sequences. The receptor's source is a human donor in good health. The sample taken for sequencing was CD8+ stem-like memory T cells (TSCM and TCM) sorted from PBMCs. Regarding subset: stem-like memory CD8 T cells (TSTEM), CCR7+ PD-1- TIGIT-. V is TRBV27 and J is TRBJ2-5. The CDR3 protein is CASSSTLWRTQYF.